These 21 T cell receptor beta chains originate from one sample sequenced in a study of blood T cell repertoires in COVID-19. TCRdb's table, derived via immunoSEQ multiplex PCR, lists solely in-frame clones and lacks some. The sample holds 200,000 to 250,000 clones, 82% seen once. The source material was PBMCs or T cells enriched from blood (not recorded which). The receptor source for this set is a woman aged 60-75 years who had recovered from COVID-19.

The chain combines TRBV5-4 with TRBJ2-3; TRBD2 agrees at 8 bases. The CDR3 length is 15 residues. The germline CDR1 and CDR2 sequences are SGHNT and YYREEE (reference sequence). V shed 0 bases and J 2 bases; nucleotides not matched to a gene: 2. CDR3 sequence reads: CASSLAGGFTDTQYF. The CDR3 nucleotides are TGTGCCAGCAGCTTGGCGGGAGGGTTCACAGATACGCAGTATTTT.

This clone appeared a few times. The chain carries TRBV11-2 and TRBJ1-1; maybe TRBD1 (6 bases). Germline V gene sequence: CDR1 SGHAT, CDR2 FQNNGV. V gave up 7 bases and J gave up 1 base, with 13 bases separating them. The CDR3 extends over 14 amino acids. CDR3 amino acids: CASTPGHQNTEAFF. The CDR3 bases are TGTGCCAGCACGCCGGGACACCAGAACACTGAAGCTTTCTTT.

The chain carries TRBV3-1 (or the pseudogene TRBV3-2) and TRBJ2-5, with 10 bases aligning to TRBD2. The length of the CDR3 is 18 residues. V shed 1 base and J 3 bases; nucleotides not matched to a gene: 11. From germline, CDR1 is LGHDT and CDR2 YNNKEL (reference sequence). CDR3 loop: CASSQGTSGVGSKETQYF. In DNA, the CDR3 is TGTGCCAGCAGCCAAGGAACTAGCGGGGTTGGCAGTAAAGAGACCCAGTACTTC.

Concerning this clone itself: Other DNA sequences in the same sample also yield this CDR3. The chain is built from TRBV5-4 and TRBJ2-2; 13 nucleotides agree with TRBD2. Trimming at V came to 3 bases and at J to 8 bases, leaving 4 bases not matched to a gene. Germline values: CDR1 SGHNT, CDR2 YYREEE (reference sequence). This CDR3 is 15 amino acids long. CDR3 region: CASSSGLAGTGELFF. The CDR3 nucleotides read TGTGCCAGCAGCTCGGGACTAGCGGGGACTGGGGAGCTGTTTTTT.

This chain uses TRBV4-3 with TRBJ1-5; possible D gene TRBD1, 5 bases. CDR1 and CDR2 from the germline V gene are LGHNA and YSLEER. Between the trimmed V and J ends, which lost 0 bases and 0 bases, there was a span of 12 bases. The CDR3 is 17 residues long. Here the CDR3 DNA reads TGCGCCAGCAGCCAAGATTCGGCACAGGATAGCAATCAGCCCCAGCATTTT. This encodes CASSQDSAQDSNQPQHF.

The genes are TRBV7-2 and TRBJ1-3; the match to TRBD1 covers 8 bases. V gave up 5 bases and J gave up 7 bases; unmatched junction bases: 4. The length of the CDR3 is 13 residues. CDR1 is SGHTA, CDR2 FQGNSA, per germline. CDR3 loop: CASSARQGNTIYF. CDR3 DNA sequence: TGTGCCAGCAGCGCCCGACAGGGGAACACCATATATTTT.

This chain links TRBV6-5 with TRBJ2-5, with no clear D. Germline assignment: CDR1 MNHEY and CDR2 SVGAGI. CDR3 length equals 16 residues. Trimming pared 0 bases from V and 4 bases from J, leaving 15 bases between. CDR3 amino acids: CASSYSSHSSGETQYF. The CDR3 DNA reads TGTGCCAGCAGTTACTCGTCACACTCTTCGGGAGAGACCCAGTACTTC.

This clone has more than one count but fewer than ten. The chain uses TRBV27 and TRBJ2-2; TRBD1 might be the D (8 bases). This CDR3 is 16 amino acids long. The V end lost 6 bases, the J end lost 2 bases, and 16 bases lay between the germline ends. Germline CDR1 reads MNHEY; CDR2 reads SMNVEV (reference sequence). The CDR3 loop reads CASRPSGTGNTGELFF. For the CDR3, the DNA is TGTGCCAGCAGACCCAGCGGGACAGGCAACACCGGGGAGCTGTTTTTT.

The chain uses TRBV2 and TRBJ2-5; TRBD1 might be the D (5 bases). CDR1 is SNHLY, CDR2 FYNNEI, per germline. The CDR3 runs 12 residues. V dropped 3 bases and J dropped 4 bases, with 6 bases sitting between them. CDR3 in amino acids: CASSDRAETQYF. CDR3 nucleotide sequence: TGTGCCAGCAGTGACAGGGCAGAGACCCAGTACTTC.

The rearrangement uses TRBV6-5 and TRBJ1-1; D gene ambiguous. Per germline, CDR1 MNHEY and CDR2 SVGAGI. V lost 0 bases, J lost 1 base, and 6 bases lay in between. This CDR3 has 14 amino acids. CDR3 coding DNA: TGTGCCAGCAGTTACTCAGCGGCGAACACTGAAGCTTTCTTT. It encodes CASSYSAANTEAFF.

The chain combines TRBV15 with TRBJ2-7; TRBD2 is a possible D gene (5 bases). The V end lost 0 bases, the J end lost 6 bases, and 15 bases lay between the germline ends. This CDR3 has 15 amino acids. Germline V gives CDR1 LNHNV, CDR2 YYDKDF (reference sequence). Here the CDR3 DNA reads TGTGCCACCAGCAGAGATAATGCCGGACGGGGCGAGCAGTACTTC. Amino acid sequence: CATSRDNAGRGEQYF.

The chain combines TRBV7-6 with TRBJ1-1, with TRBD1 as a possible D gene (6 bases). The V end lost 5 bases, the J end lost 5 bases, and 15 bases lay between the germline ends. Germline assignment: CDR1 SGHVS and CDR2 FNYEAQ. CDR3 length: 14 residues. CDR3 sequence (DNA): TGTGCCAGCAGCATGACAGGAACGGGTACTGAAGCTTTCTTT. It specifies CASSMTGTGTEAFF.

The V and J genes are TRBV7-7 and TRBJ2-5, with 11 bases aligning to TRBD2. Germline V gene lookup returns CDR1 SSHAT and CDR2 FNYEAQ (reference sequence). The CDR3 has 16 residues. Losses at the gene ends were 4 bases for V and 4 bases for J; bases not matched to a gene: 8. The CDR3 here is CASSSGTSGGVETQYF. CDR3 in DNA: TGTGCCAGCAGCTCCGGGACTAGCGGCGGAGTAGAGACCCAGTACTTC. Full variable domain (remainder filled in from reference TRBV7-7 and TRBJ2-5): GAGVSQSPRYKVTKRGQDVTLRCDPISSHATLYWYQQALGQGPEFLTYFNYEAQPDKSGLPSDRFSAERPEGSISTLTIQRTEQRDSAMYRCASSSGTSGGVETQYFGPGTRLLVL.

This clone was counted a few times. The chain recombines TRBV19 with TRBJ1-6, with a possible D match to TRBD1 (6 bases). Per germline, CDR1 LNHDA and CDR2 SQIVND (reference sequence). Deletions cut 2 bases from V and 10 bases from J, with 21 bases between. The CDR3 has 17 amino acids. CDR3 sequence reads: CASSIQGLPSGRSPLHF. CDR3 DNA sequence: TGTGCCAGTAGTATACAGGGGCTCCCCTCGGGGCGGTCACCCCTCCACTTT.

The CDR3 spells CASSLTGRRVYNEQFF. The DNA for the CDR3 is TGTGCCAGCAGTTTAACCGGCCGTCGGGTATACAATGAGCAGTTCTTC. The chain carries TRBV27 and TRBJ2-1; D uncertain. The CDR3 runs to 16 residues. The V end lost 2 bases, the J end lost 4 bases, and 15 bases lay between the germline ends. The germline CDR1 and CDR2 sequences are MNHEY and SMNVEV (reference sequence).

This chain connects TRBV6-1 to TRBJ2-7; 7 bases are shared with TRBD2. Germline trimming cut 5 bases from V and 0 bases from J; bases unmatched to any gene: 4. Germline CDR1 is MNHNS and CDR2 is SASEGT. This CDR3 comprises 14 residues. The CDR3 reads CASSMGLHSYEQYF. The CDR3 nucleotides are TGTGCCAGCAGTATGGGACTACACTCCTACGAGCAGTACTTC.

The V and J genes are TRBV4-1 and TRBJ2-2; D is unclear. Trimming cost V 2 bases and J 2 bases, with 6 bases left between them. Per the germline V gene, CDR1 is MGHRA and CDR2 is YSYEKL. The CDR3 is 14 residues long. As DNA, the CDR3 is TGCGCCAGCAGCCAATCAAATAACACCGGGGAGCTGTTTTTT. Translating gives CASSQSNNTGELFF.

CDR3 sequence: CASSPTSGRASDTQYF. The CDR3 DNA sequence: TGCGCCAGCAGCCCGACTAGCGGGAGGGCCTCAGATACGCAGTATTTT. The chain carries TRBV5-1 and TRBJ2-3, with 14 bases lining up with TRBD2. Germline V lookup: CDR1 SGHRS, CDR2 YFSETQ. This CDR3 is built from 16 residues. V was clipped by 4 bases and J by 4 bases; unmatched bases: 5.

The V and J genes are TRBV4-2 and TRBJ1-5; 8 bases agree with TRBD1. CDR1 LGHNA and CDR2 YNFKEQ come from the germline V gene. V lost 5 bases and J lost 5; bases outside the gene matches: 5. The CDR3 totals 14 residues. The CDR3 nucleotides read TGTGCCAGCAGCTCGGGACAGGTTGATCAGCCCCAGCATTTT. Translating it yields CASSSGQVDQPQHF.

This clone was seen only a few times. The rearrangement links TRBV20-1 to TRBJ2-1; 10 bases align to TRBD1. V dropped 3 bases and J dropped 7; count of bases not matched to a gene: 12. This CDR3 spans 16 amino acids. Germline assignment: CDR1 DFQATT and CDR2 SNEGSKA (reference sequence). CDR3 loop: CSASSFDRGRGNEQFF. The CDR3 bases are TGCAGTGCTAGTTCCTTTGACAGGGGGCGTGGAAATGAGCAGTTCTTC.

About this clone: Other DNA sequences from this sample encode an identical CDR3 as well. This sequence joins TRBV11-3 and TRBJ1-1; D ambiguous. Per the germline V gene, CDR1 is SGHNT and CDR2 is YENEEA. Trimming shortened V by 0 bases and J by 5 bases, and 10 bases separated the two germline ends. The CDR3 spans 14 residues. The CDR3 sequence: CASSLEGTGTEAFF. DNA for the CDR3: TGTGCCAGCAGCTTAGAGGGAACGGGGACTGAAGCTTTCTTT.